Sequencing of this T cell receptor beta chain was carried out in a study of early T cells in non-severe SARS-CoV-2 infection. V gave up 3 bases and J gave up 4 bases, with 10 bases separating them. There are 14 residues in the CDR3. Germline V gives CDR1 ENHRY, CDR2 SYGVKD. TCRdb redid the calling of the 5' RACE reads with MiXCR, one entry per CDR3 protein. Here the sample spans some 96,000 distinct CDR3 sequences, 11% being singletons. Specimen: whole blood, collected at baseline. The chain uses TRBV10-3 and TRBJ1-3; unclear D gene. The clonotype comes from an adult who was a healthcare worker with PCR-confirmed SARS-CoV-2 infection or an uninfected control (not recorded which). CDR3 in DNA: TGTGCCATCAGTGAACGGGTTACGGGAAACACCATATATTTT. Amino acid sequence: CAISERVTGNTIYF.